What follows are 27 T cell receptor beta chains derived from one specimen sequenced in a study of cytomegalovirus exposure and HLA in healthy donors (dated by TCRdb to 2015 to 2018). Library preparation employed the immunoSEQ multiplex PCR assay. The multiplex PCR relied on a mix of 60 forward primers for TCR Vbeta segments and 13 reverse primers for TCR Jbeta segments. Drawn from immuneACCESS, this table holds only the in-frame rearrangements with V and J called that TCRdb kept. Clones are partly lost; checked studies trace under half to an unresolved V gene and leave the rest unexplained. The sample's records list some 33,000 clones. Of the sample, 4.8% is held by the ten largest clones. Sequencing used PBMCs. These receptors were obtained from a female donor in good health and CMV-seronegative.

The chain combines TRBV7-9 with TRBJ2-2; no clear D gene. CDR1 SEHNR and CDR2 FQNEAQ come from the germline V gene (reference sequence). Trimming took 4 bases from V and 1 from J, leaving 16 bases between them. The CDR3 covers 17 residues. The CDR3 sequence: CASSSAREAMNTGELFF. The CDR3 DNA reads TGTGCCAGCAGCTCCGCCCGAGAAGCGATGAACACCGGGGAGCTGTTTTTT.

V and J are TRBV5-5 and TRBJ2-7; 10 bases are shared with TRBD1. After removal of 1 base from V and 2 bases from J, the junction contained 3 bases not matched to a gene. Germline V gene sequence: CDR1 SGHKS, CDR2 YYEKEE (reference sequence). This CDR3 spans 15 amino acids. For the CDR3, the DNA is TGTGCCAGCAGCTTGTTAGGACAGGGGGCCTACGAGCAGTACTTC. Protein: CASSLLGQGAYEQYF.

The V and J genes are TRBV6-1 and TRBJ1-1; no reliable D call. V was cut by 7 bases and J by 7 bases, with 7 bases left in between. This CDR3 contains 10 residues. The germline V gene encodes CDR1 MNHNS and CDR2 SASEGT. In DNA, the CDR3 is TGTGCCAGCAATCGGGTTGAAGCTTTCTTT. Translation: CASNRVEAFF.

The chain links TRBV10-3 to TRBJ1-5; 10 bases map to TRBD1. V dropped 6 bases and J dropped 6; count of bases not matched to a gene: 8. The CDR3 has 15 amino acids. From germline, CDR1 is ENHRY and CDR2 SYGVKD. CDR3 loop: CAISAGTGDFQPQHF. DNA of the CDR3: TGTGCCATCAGCGCCGGGACAGGGGATTTTCAGCCCCAGCATTTT.

The rearrangement joins TRBV28 to TRBJ1-2; D is ambiguous. There are 13 residues in the CDR3. Germline values: CDR1 MDHEN, CDR2 SYDVKM. The ends were cut back, 6 bases at V and 9 bases at J, with 17 bases in the middle. CDR3 nucleotide sequence: TGTGCCAGCAGCTTGAGGCGTATGATGAGCTACACCTTC. Translating it yields CASSLRRMMSYTF.

The V and J genes are TRBV19 and TRBJ1-1; no reliable D call. CDR1 is LNHDA and CDR2 is SQIVND in the germline V gene (reference sequence). The CDR3 sequence is 15 residues long. Trimming stripped 7 bases from V and 1 base from J, with 16 bases between. The DNA of the CDR3 is TGTGCCAGTATGAATGGTGGGTACAGGAACACTGAAGCTTTCTTT. Translating gives CASMNGGYRNTEAFF.

V gene TRBV5-5 combines with J gene TRBJ2-5; 11 bases fit TRBD2. The ends lost 1 base at V and 3 bases at J; junction bases unmatched: 8. This CDR3 region has 17 residues. Germline CDR1 SGHKS, CDR2 YYEKEE (reference sequence). The CDR3 DNA is TGTGCCAGCAGCTTGCGGCTAGCGGGGGGAAGGGAAGAGACCCAGTACTTC. Protein: CASSLRLAGGREETQYF.

In the case of this clone: This specimen includes other DNA sequences encoding the same CDR3. The gene calls are TRBV6-5 and TRBJ2-7, with 8 nucleotides matching TRBD1. With V trimmed by 3 bases and J by 3 bases, 1 base remained unmatched. The germline CDR1 and CDR2 sequences are MNHEY and SVGAGI. The CDR3 sequence is 13 residues long. DNA of the CDR3: TGTGCCAGCAGTTATGACAGGGGCTACGAGCAGTACTTC. Amino acids: CASSYDRGYEQYF.

The chain links TRBV4-2 to TRBJ1-2, with a possible D match to TRBD1 (6 bases). Between the trimmed V and J ends, which lost 1 base and 5 bases, there was a span of 11 bases. Germline CDR1 reads LGHNA; CDR2 reads YNFKEQ. The CDR3 covers 14 residues. This CDR3 reads CASSQGTAPYGYTF. As DNA, the CDR3 is TGTGCCAGCAGCCAAGGGACAGCGCCTTATGGCTACACCTTC.

This chain links TRBV7-2 with TRBJ2-1; D gene ambiguous. Trimming removed 3 bases from V and 1 base from J, with 10 bases in between. Germline assignment: CDR1 SGHTA and CDR2 FQGNSA. The CDR3 sequence is 15 residues long. CDR3 sequence reads: CASSFETASYNEQFF. The CDR3 region has the DNA TGTGCCAGCAGCTTCGAAACAGCATCCTACAATGAGCAGTTCTTC.

CDR3: CASSGRDRAMNTEAFF. CDR3 coding DNA: TGTGCCAGCAGTGGCCGGGACAGAGCCATGAACACTGAAGCTTTCTTT. This chain joins TRBV6-1 and TRBJ1-1; 7 positions match TRBD1. The CDR3 spans 16 residues. Germline CDR1 is MNHNS and CDR2 is SASEGT. Trimming removed 4 bases from V and 0 bases from J; junction bases left unmatched: 8.

The CDR3 is CASSFDRAGDQPQHF. The CDR3 bases are TGTGCCAGTAGTTTCGACAGGGCCGGCGATCAGCCCCAGCATTTT. V gene TRBV19 combines with J gene TRBJ1-5; 7 bases are a match to TRBD1. Unmatched junction bases numbered 9, after V lost 5 bases and J lost 5 bases. The CDR3 sequence is 15 residues long. CDR1 and CDR2 (germline): LNHDA, SQIVND (reference sequence).

The CDR3 here is CASSPRTGSVRGYTF. In DNA form, the CDR3 reads TGTGCCAGTAGTCCCCGGACAGGGTCGGTCCGTGGCTACACCTTC. The chain links TRBV19 to TRBJ1-2, with TRBD1 matching over 8 bases. This CDR3 is built from 15 residues. The ends lost 5 bases at V and 7 bases at J; junction bases unmatched: 12. Germline CDR1 LNHDA, CDR2 SQIVND (reference sequence).

The chain uses TRBV29-1 and TRBJ1-1; D remains unclear. V was cut by 1 base and J by 10 bases, with 16 bases left in between. The V gene's germline CDR1 is SQVTM and CDR2 ANQGSEA. This CDR3 has 13 residues. DNA for the CDR3: TGCAGCGTTGAAGGTGGGGTGCGGGTGCGAGCTTTCTTT. Residues: CSVEGGVRVRAFF.

This chain links TRBV19 with TRBJ1-3; 10 nucleotides align to TRBD1. Germline-derived CDR1 and CDR2 are LNHDA and SQIVND (reference sequence). This CDR3 comprises 17 residues. Trimming took 3 bases from V and 4 from J; bases not matched to a gene: 9. In DNA, the CDR3 is TGTGCCAGTAGTATCTCCGGGACAGGGGCTTTCGGAAACACCATATATTTT. This translates into CASSISGTGAFGNTIYF.

This chain links TRBV2 with TRBJ2-7, with 10 bases identical to TRBD1. The CDR3 has 14 amino acids. The J segment lost 3 bases and the V segment lost 5 bases, leaving 4 bases of the junction unmatched. CDR1 is SNHLY, CDR2 FYNNEI, per germline. The CDR3 loop reads CASSQGQGSYEQYF. For the CDR3, the DNA is TGTGCCAGCAGTCAGGGACAGGGGAGCTACGAGCAGTACTTC.

The chain links TRBV5-1 to TRBJ2-3; unclear D gene. CDR3 length: 12 amino acids. The V end was cut by 4 bases, the J end by 2 bases, with 5 bases between. CDR1 is SGHRS and CDR2 is YFSETQ in the germline V gene. The CDR3 bases are TGCGCCAGCAGCACATACACAGATACGCAGTATTTT. Translating it yields CASSTYTDTQYF. The entire variable domain, with the rest obtained from reference TRBV5-1 and TRBJ2-3, is as follows: KAGVTQTPRYLIKTRGQQVTLSCSPISGHRSVSWYQQTPGQGLQFLFEYFSETQRNKGNFPGRFSGRQFSNSRSEMNVSTLELGDSALYLCASSTYTDTQYFGPGTRLTVL.

The J gene is TRBJ2-3, the V gene TRBV6-6; D perhaps matches TRBD1 (5 bases). This CDR3 is 11 amino acids long. Germline V gene sequence: CDR1 MNHNY, CDR2 SVGAGI (reference sequence). Trimming took 6 bases from V and 11 from J, leaving 12 bases between them. The DNA for the CDR3 is TGTGCCAGCAGCGTCAGGGATTTGCAGTATTTT. This sequence encodes CASSVRDLQYF.

The chain couples TRBV7-9 to TRBJ1-1; TRBD1 agrees at 11 bases. Germline values: CDR1 SEHNR, CDR2 FQNEAQ (reference sequence). The CDR3 is 16 amino acids. V was pared by 4 bases and J by 5 bases, with 9 bases of the junction left unmatched. As DNA, the CDR3 is TGTGCCAGCAGCTCCCGGGACAGGGGGAATGCAACTGAAGCTTTCTTT. Translating it yields CASSSRDRGNATEAFF.

The J gene is TRBJ2-5, the V gene TRBV7-2; D is ambiguous. V dropped 1 base and J dropped 1 base, with 10 bases sitting between them. CDR3 length equals 15 residues. Germline V gene data show CDR1 as SGHTA and CDR2 as FQGNSA. The CDR3 nucleotides are TGTGCCAGCAGCTTAGGTTTGCCTATCCAAGAGACCCAGTACTTC. Translation gives CASSLGLPIQETQYF. The full variable domain, its missing parts supplied by reference TRBV7-2 and TRBJ2-5, is GAGVSQSPSNKVTEKGKDVELRCDPISGHTALYWYRQSLGQGLEFLIYFQGNSAPDKSGLPSDRFSAERTGGSVSTLTIQRTQQEDSAVYLCASSLGLPIQETQYFGPGTRLLVL.

The chain has TRBV5-8 and TRBJ2-1, with 12 nucleotides matching TRBD2. The CDR3 is made up of 17 amino acids. CDR1 SGHTS and CDR2 YDEGEE come from the germline V gene. V was clipped by 2 bases and J by 5 bases; unmatched bases: 8. The CDR3, as DNA: TGTGCCAGCAGCTTTGCCAGACTAGCGGGAGCTGACAATGAGCAGTTCTTC. This encodes CASSFARLAGADNEQFF.

This chain connects TRBV18 to TRBJ1-6; perhaps TRBD1 as D (6 bases). The germline V gene has CDR1 KGHSH and CDR2 LQKENI. Trimming took off 3 bases at V and 5 bases at J, with 14 bases between the two ends. The CDR3 is 16 amino acids. As DNA, the CDR3 is TGTGCCAGCTCACCCCTACGGACAGAGGATAATTCACCCCTCCACTTT. Translation: CASSPLRTEDNSPLHF.

Details on this clone: This same CDR3 is encoded by further DNA sequences in the sample. The chain links TRBV6-5 to TRBJ1-2; no clear D. The V gene lost 6 bases and the J gene lost 8 bases, with 16 bases spanning the gap. From germline, CDR1 is MNHEY and CDR2 SVGAGI. The length of the CDR3 is 13 residues. CDR3 in DNA: TGTGCCAGCAGGTTAGGAGGTCAGATGGGCTACACCTTC. Encoded protein: CASRLGGQMGYTF.

As to this clone: The sample holds other DNA sequences that translate to the same CDR3. The CDR3 sequence: CAWSVQSGTEAFF. The DNA for the CDR3 is TGTGCCTGGAGTGTACAGTCGGGAACTGAAGCTTTCTTT. The chain carries TRBV30 and TRBJ1-1; no firm D call. With 0 bases removed from V and 5 bases from J, the gap between germline ends came to 10 bases. Looked up from germline, CDR1 is GTSNPN and CDR2 is SVGIG (reference sequence). This CDR3 contains 13 residues.

The rearrangement uses TRBV27 and TRBJ2-2; D unresolved. Germline loops: CDR1 MNHEY, CDR2 SMNVEV (reference sequence). This CDR3 comprises 14 residues. Trimming took off 3 bases at V and 1 base at J, with 6 bases between the two ends. The CDR3 protein is CASSFTGNTGELFF. The CDR3 bases are TGTGCCAGCAGTTTTACGGGGAACACCGGGGAGCTGTTTTTT.

The rearrangement uses TRBV18 and TRBJ1-1, with 9 bases matching TRBD1. The germline V gene encodes CDR1 KGHSH and CDR2 LQKENI. This CDR3 comprises 14 residues. Trimming at V came to 4 bases and at J to 5 bases, leaving 5 bases not matched to a gene. The CDR3 DNA reads TGTGCCAGCTCACGCACAGGGGGCGAGACTGAAGCTTTCTTT. Translating gives CASSRTGGETEAFF.

CDR3: CATSPSGEYGYTF. The CDR3 DNA is TGTGCCACCAGCCCCTCTGGAGAGTATGGCTACACCTTC. The chain recombines TRBV15 with TRBJ1-2; D gene unclear. Trimming pared 5 bases from V and 5 bases from J, leaving 12 bases between. Germline-derived CDR1 and CDR2 are LNHNV and YYDKDF (reference sequence). The CDR3 runs 13 residues.